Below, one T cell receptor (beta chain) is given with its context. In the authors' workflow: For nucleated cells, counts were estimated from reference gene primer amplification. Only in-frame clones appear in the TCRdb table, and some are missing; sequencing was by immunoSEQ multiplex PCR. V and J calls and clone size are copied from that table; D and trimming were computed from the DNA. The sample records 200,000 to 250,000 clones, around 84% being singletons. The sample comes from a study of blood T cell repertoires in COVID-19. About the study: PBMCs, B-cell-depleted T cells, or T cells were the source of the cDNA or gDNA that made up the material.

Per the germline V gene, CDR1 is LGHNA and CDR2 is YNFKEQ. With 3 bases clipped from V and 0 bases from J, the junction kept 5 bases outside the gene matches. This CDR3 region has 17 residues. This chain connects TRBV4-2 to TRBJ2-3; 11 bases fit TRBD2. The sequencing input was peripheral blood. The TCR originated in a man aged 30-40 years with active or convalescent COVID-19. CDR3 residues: CASSQLAGGRSTDTQYF. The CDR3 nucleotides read TGTGCCAGCAGCCAGCTAGCGGGGGGCCGAAGCACAGATACGCAGTATTTT.